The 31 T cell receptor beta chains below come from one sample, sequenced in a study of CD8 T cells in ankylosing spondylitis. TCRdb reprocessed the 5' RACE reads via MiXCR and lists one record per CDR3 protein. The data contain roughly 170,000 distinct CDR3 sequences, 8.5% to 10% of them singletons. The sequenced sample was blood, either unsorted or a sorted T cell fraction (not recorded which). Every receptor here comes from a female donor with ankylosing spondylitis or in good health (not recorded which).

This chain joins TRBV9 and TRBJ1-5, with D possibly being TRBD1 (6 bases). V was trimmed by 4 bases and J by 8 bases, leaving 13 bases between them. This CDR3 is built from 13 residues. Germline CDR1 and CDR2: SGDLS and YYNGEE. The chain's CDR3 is CASSRGAGKPQHF. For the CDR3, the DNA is TGTGCCAGCAGCCGGGGGGCGGGTAAGCCCCAGCATTTT.

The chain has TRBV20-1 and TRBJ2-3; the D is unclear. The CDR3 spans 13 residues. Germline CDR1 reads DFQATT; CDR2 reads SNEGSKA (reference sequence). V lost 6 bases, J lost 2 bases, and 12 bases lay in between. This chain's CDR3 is CSARTSSTDTQYF. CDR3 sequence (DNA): TGCAGTGCCAGAACCAGCTCCACAGATACGCAGTATTTT.

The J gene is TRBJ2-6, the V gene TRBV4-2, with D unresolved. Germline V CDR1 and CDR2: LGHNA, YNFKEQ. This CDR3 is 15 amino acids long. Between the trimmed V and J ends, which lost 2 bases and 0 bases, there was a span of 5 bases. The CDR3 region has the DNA TGTGCCAGCAGCCAAACTTACTCTGGGGCCAACGTCCTGACTTTC. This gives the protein CASSQTYSGANVLTF.

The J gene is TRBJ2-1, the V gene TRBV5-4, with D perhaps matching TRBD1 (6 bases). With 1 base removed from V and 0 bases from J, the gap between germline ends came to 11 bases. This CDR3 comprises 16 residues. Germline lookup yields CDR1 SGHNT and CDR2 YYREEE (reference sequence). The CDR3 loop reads CASSLITGFSYNEQFF. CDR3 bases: TGTGCCAGCAGCTTGATCACAGGGTTCTCCTACAATGAGCAGTTCTTC.

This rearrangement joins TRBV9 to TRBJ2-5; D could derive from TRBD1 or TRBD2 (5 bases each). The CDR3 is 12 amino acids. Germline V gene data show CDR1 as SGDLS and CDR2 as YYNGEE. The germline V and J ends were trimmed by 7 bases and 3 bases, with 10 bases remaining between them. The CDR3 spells CASGTYKETQYF. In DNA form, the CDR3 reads TGTGCCAGCGGGACGTACAAAGAGACCCAGTACTTC.

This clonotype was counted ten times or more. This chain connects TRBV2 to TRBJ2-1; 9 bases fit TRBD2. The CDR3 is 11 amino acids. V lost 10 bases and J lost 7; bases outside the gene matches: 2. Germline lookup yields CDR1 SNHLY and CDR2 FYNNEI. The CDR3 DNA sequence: TGTGCCACCACTAGCGGGAATGAGCAGTTCTTC. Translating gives CATTSGNEQFF.

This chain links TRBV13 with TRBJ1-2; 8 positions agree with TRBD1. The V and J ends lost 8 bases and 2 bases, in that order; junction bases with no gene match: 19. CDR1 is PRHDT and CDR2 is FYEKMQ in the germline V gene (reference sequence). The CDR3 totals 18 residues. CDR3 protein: CASQAGISSGGINYGYTF. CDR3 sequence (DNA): TGTGCCAGCCAGGCGGGAATTAGTTCAGGGGGCATCAACTATGGCTACACCTTC.

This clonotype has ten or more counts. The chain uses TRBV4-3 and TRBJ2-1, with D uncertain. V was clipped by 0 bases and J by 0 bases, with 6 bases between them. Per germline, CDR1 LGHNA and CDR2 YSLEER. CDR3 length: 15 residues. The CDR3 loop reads CASSQDLDSYNEQFF. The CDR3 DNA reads TGCGCCAGCAGCCAAGATCTGGACTCCTACAATGAGCAGTTCTTC.

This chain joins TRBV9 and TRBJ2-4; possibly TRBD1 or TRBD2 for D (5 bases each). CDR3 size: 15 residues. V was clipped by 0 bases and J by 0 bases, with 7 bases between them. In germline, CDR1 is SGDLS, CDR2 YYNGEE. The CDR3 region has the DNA TGTGCCAGCAGCGTAGGGGACCTAGCCAAAAACATTCAGTACTTC. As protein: CASSVGDLAKNIQYF. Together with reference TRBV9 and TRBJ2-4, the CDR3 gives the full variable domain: DSGVTQTPKHLITATGQRVTLRCSPRSGDLSVYWYQQSLDQGLQFLIQYYNGEERAKGNILERFSAQQFPDLHSELNLSSLELGDSALYFCASSVGDLAKNIQYFGAGTRLSVL.

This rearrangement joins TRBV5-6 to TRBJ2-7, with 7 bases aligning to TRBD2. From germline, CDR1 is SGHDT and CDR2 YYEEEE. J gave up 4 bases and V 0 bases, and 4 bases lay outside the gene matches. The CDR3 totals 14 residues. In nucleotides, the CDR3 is TGTGCCAGCAGCTTGGGAGCGGGATTTTACGAGCAGTACTTC. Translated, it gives CASSLGAGFYEQYF. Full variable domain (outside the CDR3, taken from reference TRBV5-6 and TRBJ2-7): DAGVTQSPTHLIKTRGQQVTLRCSPKSGHDTVSWYQQALGQGPQFIFQYYEEEERQRGNFPDRFSGHQFPNYSSELNVNALLLGDSALYLCASSLGAGFYEQYFGPGTRLTVT.

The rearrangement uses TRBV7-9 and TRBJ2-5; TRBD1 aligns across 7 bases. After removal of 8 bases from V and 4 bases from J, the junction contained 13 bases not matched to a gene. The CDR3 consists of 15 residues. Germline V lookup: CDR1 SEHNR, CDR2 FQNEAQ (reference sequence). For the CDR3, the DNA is TGTGCCAGCCGCAAAACAACAGGGGCATTAGAGACCCAGTACTTC. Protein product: CASRKTTGALETQYF.

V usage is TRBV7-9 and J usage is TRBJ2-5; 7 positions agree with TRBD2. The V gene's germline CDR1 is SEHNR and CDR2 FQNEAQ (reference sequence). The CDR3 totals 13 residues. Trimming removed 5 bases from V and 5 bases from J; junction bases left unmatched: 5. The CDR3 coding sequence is TGTGCCAGCAGCACCCCCGGGAGGGAGACCCAGTACTTC. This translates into CASSTPGRETQYF.

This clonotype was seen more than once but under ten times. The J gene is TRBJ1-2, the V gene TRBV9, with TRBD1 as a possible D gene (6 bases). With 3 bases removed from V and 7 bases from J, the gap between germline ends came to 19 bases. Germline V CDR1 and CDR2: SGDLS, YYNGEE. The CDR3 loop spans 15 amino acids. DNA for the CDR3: TGTGCCAGCAGCGACTCAGGTGGGGGGGCGCGTGGCTACACCTTC. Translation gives CASSDSGGGARGYTF.

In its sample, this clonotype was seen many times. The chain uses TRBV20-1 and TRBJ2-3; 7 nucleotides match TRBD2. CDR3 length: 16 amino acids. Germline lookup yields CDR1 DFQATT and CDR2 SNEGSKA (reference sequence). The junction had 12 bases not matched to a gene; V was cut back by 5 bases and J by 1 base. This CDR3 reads CSASGLERRGTDTQYF. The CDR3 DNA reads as TGCAGTGCTTCCGGACTAGAGCGGAGGGGCACAGATACGCAGTATTTT.

CDR3 protein: CASKSGNTIYF. In DNA, the CDR3 is TGTGCCAGCAAATCTGGAAACACCATATATTTT. J is TRBJ1-3 and V is TRBV27, with D unclear. Germline V CDR1 and CDR2: MNHEY, SMNVEV (reference sequence). The V end lost 7 bases, the J end lost 1 base, and 2 bases lay between the germline ends. The CDR3 totals 11 residues.

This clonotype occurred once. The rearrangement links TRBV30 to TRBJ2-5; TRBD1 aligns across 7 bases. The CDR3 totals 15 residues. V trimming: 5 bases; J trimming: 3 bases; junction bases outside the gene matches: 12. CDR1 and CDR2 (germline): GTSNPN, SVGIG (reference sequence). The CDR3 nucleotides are TGTGCCTGGGAAAGTGCGGACAGGCCCGAAGAGACCCAGTACTTC. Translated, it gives CAWESADRPEETQYF.

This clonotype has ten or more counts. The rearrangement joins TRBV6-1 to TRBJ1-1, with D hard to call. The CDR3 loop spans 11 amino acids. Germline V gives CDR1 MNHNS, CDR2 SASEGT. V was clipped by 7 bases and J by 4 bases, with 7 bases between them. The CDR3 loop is CASIGPTEAFF. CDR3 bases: TGTGCCAGCATCGGGCCCACTGAAGCTTTCTTT.

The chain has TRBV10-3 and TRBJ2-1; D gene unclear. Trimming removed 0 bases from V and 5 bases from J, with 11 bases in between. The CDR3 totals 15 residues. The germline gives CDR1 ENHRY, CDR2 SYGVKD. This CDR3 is CAISESRVVHNEQFF. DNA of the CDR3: TGTGCCATCAGTGAGTCTAGGGTTGTCCACAATGAGCAGTTCTTC.

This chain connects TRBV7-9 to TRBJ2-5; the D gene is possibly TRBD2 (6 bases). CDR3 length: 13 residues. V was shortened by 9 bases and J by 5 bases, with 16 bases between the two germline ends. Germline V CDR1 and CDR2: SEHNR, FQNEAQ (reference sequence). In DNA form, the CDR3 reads TGTGCCAGGGGCTCCGGGACTTCTGAGACCCAGTACTTC. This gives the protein CARGSGTSETQYF.

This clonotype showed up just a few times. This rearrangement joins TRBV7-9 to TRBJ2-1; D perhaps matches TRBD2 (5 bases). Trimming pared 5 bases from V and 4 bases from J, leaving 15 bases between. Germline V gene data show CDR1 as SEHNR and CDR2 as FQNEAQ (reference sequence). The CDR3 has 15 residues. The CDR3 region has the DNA TGTGCCAGCAGCCCAATAAGGGAGCGGTACAATGAGCAGTTCTTC. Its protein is CASSPIRERYNEQFF. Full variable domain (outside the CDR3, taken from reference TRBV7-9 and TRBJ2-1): DTGVSQNPRHKITKRGQNVTFRCDPISEHNRLYWYRQTLGQGPEFLTYFQNEAQLEKSRLLSDRFSAERPKGSFSTLEIQRTEQGDSAMYLCASSPIRERYNEQFFGPGTRLTVL.

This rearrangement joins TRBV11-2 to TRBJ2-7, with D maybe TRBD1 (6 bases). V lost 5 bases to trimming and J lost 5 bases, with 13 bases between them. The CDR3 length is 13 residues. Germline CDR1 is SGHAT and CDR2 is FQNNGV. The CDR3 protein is CASSVVQGHEQYF. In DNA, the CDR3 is TGTGCCAGCAGCGTAGTCCAGGGGCACGAGCAGTACTTC.

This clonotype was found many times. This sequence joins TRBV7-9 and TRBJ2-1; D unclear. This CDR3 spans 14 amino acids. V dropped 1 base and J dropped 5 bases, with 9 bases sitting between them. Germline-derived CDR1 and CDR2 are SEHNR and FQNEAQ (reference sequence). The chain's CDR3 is CASSLERRNNEQFF. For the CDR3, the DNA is TGTGCCAGCAGCTTAGAACGTAGAAACAATGAGCAGTTCTTC.

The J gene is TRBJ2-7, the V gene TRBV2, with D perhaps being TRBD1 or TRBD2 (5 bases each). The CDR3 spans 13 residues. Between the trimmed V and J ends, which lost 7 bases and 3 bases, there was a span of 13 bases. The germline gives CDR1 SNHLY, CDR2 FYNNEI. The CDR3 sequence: CASISRGFYEQYF. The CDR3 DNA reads TGTGCCAGCATTTCTCGGGGCTTCTACGAGCAGTACTTC.

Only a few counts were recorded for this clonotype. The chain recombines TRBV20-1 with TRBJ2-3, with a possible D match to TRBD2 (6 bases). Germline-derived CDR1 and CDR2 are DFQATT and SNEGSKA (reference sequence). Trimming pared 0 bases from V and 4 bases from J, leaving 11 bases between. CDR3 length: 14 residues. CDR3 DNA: TGCAGTGCTAGAGATTGGCGGGAATCAGATACGCAGTATTTT. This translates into CSARDWRESDTQYF.

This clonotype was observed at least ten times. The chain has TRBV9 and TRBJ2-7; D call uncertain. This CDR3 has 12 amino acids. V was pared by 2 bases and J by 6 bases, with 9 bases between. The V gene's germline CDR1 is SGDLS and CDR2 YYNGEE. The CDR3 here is CASSVTDSEQYF. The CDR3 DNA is TGTGCCAGCAGCGTTACAGATTCCGAGCAGTACTTC.

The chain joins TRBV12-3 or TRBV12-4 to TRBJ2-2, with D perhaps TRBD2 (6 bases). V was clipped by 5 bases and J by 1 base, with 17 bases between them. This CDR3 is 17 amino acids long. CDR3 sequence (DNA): TGTGCCAGCAGTCCAGTTAGGGACTTACGGAACACCGGGGAGCTGTTTTTT. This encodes CASSPVRDLRNTGELFF.

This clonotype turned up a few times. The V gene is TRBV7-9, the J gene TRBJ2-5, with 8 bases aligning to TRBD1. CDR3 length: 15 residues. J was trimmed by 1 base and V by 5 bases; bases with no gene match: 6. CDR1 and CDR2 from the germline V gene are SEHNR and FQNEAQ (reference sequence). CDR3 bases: TGTGCCAGCAGCCAGCGGACAGGGAGCCAAGAGACCCAGTACTTC. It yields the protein CASSQRTGSQETQYF. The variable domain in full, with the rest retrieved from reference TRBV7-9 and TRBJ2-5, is DTGVSQNPRHKITKRGQNVTFRCDPISEHNRLYWYRQTLGQGPEFLTYFQNEAQLEKSRLLSDRFSAERPKGSFSTLEIQRTEQGDSAMYLCASSQRTGSQETQYFGPGTRLLVL.

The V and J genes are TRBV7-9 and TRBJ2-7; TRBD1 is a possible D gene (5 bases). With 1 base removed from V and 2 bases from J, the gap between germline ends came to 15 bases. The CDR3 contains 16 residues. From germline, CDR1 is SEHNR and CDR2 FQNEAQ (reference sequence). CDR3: CASSLDVGDRPYEQYF. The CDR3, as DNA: TGTGCCAGCAGCTTAGATGTCGGAGACAGACCCTACGAGCAGTACTTC.

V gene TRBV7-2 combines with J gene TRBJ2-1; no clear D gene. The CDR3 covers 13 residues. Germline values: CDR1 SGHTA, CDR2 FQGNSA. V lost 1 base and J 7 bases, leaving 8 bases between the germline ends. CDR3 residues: CASSLGSWNEQFF. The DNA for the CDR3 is TGTGCCAGCAGCTTAGGCTCGTGGAATGAGCAGTTCTTC.

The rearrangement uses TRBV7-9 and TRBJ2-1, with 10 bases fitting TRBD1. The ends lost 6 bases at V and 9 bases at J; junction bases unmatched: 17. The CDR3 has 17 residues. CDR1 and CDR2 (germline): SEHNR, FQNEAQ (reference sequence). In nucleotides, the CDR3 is TGTGCCAGCAGGATGGGGACAGGGGCCACCTTCGGGCGTGAGCAGTTCTTC. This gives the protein CASRMGTGATFGREQFF.

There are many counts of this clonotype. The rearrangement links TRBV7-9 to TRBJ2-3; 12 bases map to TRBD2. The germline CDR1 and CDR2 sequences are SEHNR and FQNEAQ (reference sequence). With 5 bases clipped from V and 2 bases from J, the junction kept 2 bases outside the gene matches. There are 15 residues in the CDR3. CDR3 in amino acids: CASSRTSGTTDTQYF. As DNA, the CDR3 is TGTGCCAGCAGCCGGACTAGCGGGACCACAGATACGCAGTATTTT.